This T cell receptor beta chain is drawn from a study of shared clonotypes between healthy human individuals. Study-level results: The study generally estimated greater richness for naive than memory subsets.

Germline loops: CDR1 SGDLS, CDR2 YYNGEE. V was clipped by 1 base and J by 2 bases, with 16 bases between them. The CDR3 is made up of 17 amino acids. Samples underwent the assay at deep level. Across several immunoSEQ plates, the genomic DNA of each subset was split evenly. When replicate PCRs were run on sorted subsets, they used 200 ng DNA, about 30,000 T cell genomes. Sequencing was performed with immunoSEQ multiplex PCR; in TCRdb, only in-frame clones are kept and a portion is missing. The top ten hold roughly 0.15% of the sample, which has a few million clones, more than 90% seen once. As for this clone: Its target is not known.

This sequence was found in a man aged 18 to 30 in good health. The specimen was naive CD4+ T cells sorted from blood. Subset in this sample: CD45RA+ positively selected. V is TRBV9 and J is TRBJ2-1, with D maybe TRBD2 (7 bases). CDR3 in DNA: TGTGCCAGCAGCGTAAAGGGGGAGGGCCTCCCCTACAATGAGCAGTTCTTC. Translated, it gives CASSVKGEGLPYNEQFF. The variable domain in full, with the rest retrieved from reference TRBV9 and TRBJ2-1, is DSGVTQTPKHLITATGQRVTLRCSPRSGDLSVYWYQQSLDQGLQFLIQYYNGEERAKGNILERFSAQQFPDLHSELNLSSLELGDSALYFCASSVKGEGLPYNEQFFGPGTRLTVL.